The 19 T cell receptor beta chains below come from one sample, sequenced in a study of T cells in women clearing cervical HPV infection. The data were produced by immunoSEQ multiplex PCR, yet TCRdb's version contains in-frame clones alone and is incomplete. In all, the sample yields roughly 30,000 clones. Sequenced material: blood buffy coat. These TCRs come from a woman aged 18-70 years with a cervical HPV16 infection that either progressed to CIN3+ or cleared (not recorded which).

Concerning this clone: The read is 3 residues too short to cover the CDR3 end, so that end is filled in from the germline J gene. The genes are TRBV19 and TRBJ1-2; a weak D match, TRBD1 (6 bases). The germline V gene encodes CDR1 LNHDA and CDR2 SQIVND (reference sequence). Trimming took off 5 bases at V and 6 bases at J, with 16 bases between the two ends. CDR3 length: 14 amino acids. The CDR3 here is CASSSQQGIDGYTF. The sequenced part of the CDR3 DNA is TGTGCCAGTAGTTCCCAACAGGGAATAGATGGC.

To note about this clone: The observed sequence ends 3 residues before the CDR3 terminus, with the missing tail filled in from the germline J gene. The chain combines TRBV5-1 with TRBJ1-6; 7 bases are shared with TRBD1. The length of the CDR3 is 15 residues. Germline trimming cut 4 bases from V and 6 bases from J; bases unmatched to any gene: 7. The germline V gene has CDR1 SGHRS and CDR2 YFSETQ. The CDR3: CASSLGTAVNSPLHF. The sequenced CDR3 bases are TGCGCCAGCAGCCTCGGGACAGCGGTTAATTCACCC.

As regards this clone: The read halts 3 residues ahead of the CDR3 end, with the missing end drawn from the germline J gene. This rearrangement joins TRBV7-3 to TRBJ2-3; D may be TRBD2 (5 bases). This CDR3 is built from 15 residues. The V gene lost 3 bases and the J gene lost 2 bases, with 12 bases spanning the gap. Germline CDR1 reads SGHTA; CDR2 reads FQGTGA. The covered CDR3 bases are TGTGCCAGCAGCTTCCGGGGAGCGCCCACAGATACG. Protein sequence: CASSFRGAPTDT. The CDR3 reads in full as CASSFRGAPTDTQYF.

Remarks on this clone: The CDR3 end falls 3 residues outside the read, so it is completed with the germline J gene. The chain uses TRBV7-3 and TRBJ2-4, with TRBD1 identical over 8 bases. Per the germline V gene, CDR1 is SGHTA and CDR2 is FQGTGA. V lost 6 bases to trimming and J lost 9 bases; unmatched junction nucleotides: 4. The CDR3 runs to 12 residues. CDR3 DNA, as far as it was read: TGTGCCAGCAGTTCAACAGGGGGCATT. Translation: CASSSTGGI. The CDR3 as a whole reads CASSSTGGIQYF.

With respect to this clone: Read data end 3 residues before the CDR3 end; the end is taken from the germline J gene. V is TRBV18 and J is TRBJ1-2; D is perhaps TRBD1 (6 bases). Germline V gene data show CDR1 as KGHSH and CDR2 as LQKENI. The CDR3 spans 13 residues. CDR3 DNA, as far as it was read: TGTGCCAGCTCCCAGACAGGTATCCCGGGC. This codes for CASSQTGIPG. The full CDR3 sequence reads CASSQTGIPGYTF.

About this clone: The read finishes 3 residues shy of the CDR3 end, and the germline J gene is used to complete it. The chain recombines TRBV5-1 with TRBJ2-7, with 10 bases that match TRBD1. V shed 4 bases and J 4 bases; nucleotides not matched to a gene: 5. Germline V CDR1 and CDR2: SGHRS, YFSETQ. The CDR3 is 14 amino acids. This chain's CDR3 is CASSLGQGSYEQYF. CDR3 DNA, as far as it was read: TGCGCCAGCAGCCTGGGACAGGGGTCATACGAG.

Concerning this clone itself: The read ends 3 residues shy of where the CDR3 ends; the end is completed using the germline J gene. The genes are TRBV18 and TRBJ2-7, with TRBD1 matching 9 bases. The germline V gene has CDR1 KGHSH and CDR2 LQKENI. The CDR3 contains 16 residues. Germline trimming cut 5 bases from V and 6 bases from J; bases unmatched to any gene: 14. The part of the CDR3 DNA that was read is TGTGCCAGCTCAACATCCGGGACAGGGCCCGCGGGCGAG. It encodes CASSTSGTGPAGE. The entire CDR3 is CASSTSGTGPAGEQYF.

With regard to this clone: The sequence runs out 3 residues before the end of the CDR3; the remainder is reconstructed from the germline J gene. This chain uses TRBV7-9 with TRBJ2-4, with D maybe TRBD1 (6 bases). This CDR3 has 14 residues. Germline-derived CDR1 and CDR2 are SEHNR and FQNEAQ (reference sequence). The CDR3: CASSLETGTYGQYF. CDR3 DNA (partial): TGTGCCAGCAGCTTAGAAACAGGGACCTATGGT.

On this clone itself: The CDR3 goes on 3 residues after the read ends, and that part is filled in from the germline J gene. The chain carries TRBV19 and TRBJ1-2, with TRBD1 as a possible D gene (5 bases). Germline V gene sequence: CDR1 LNHDA, CDR2 SQIVND (reference sequence). This CDR3 comprises 17 residues. The CDR3 loop is CASRFEGRGATAGGYTF. The CDR3 bases that were read are TGTGCCAGTAGGTTTGAGGGAAGAGGGGCTACGGCAGGAGGC.

Regarding this clone: The CDR3 is cut off 3 residues early in the read; its end comes from the germline J gene. The chain is built from TRBV19 and TRBJ2-7; no clear D gene. Trimming left V 7 bases short and J 4 bases short, with 14 bases between. Germline-derived CDR1 and CDR2 are LNHDA and SQIVND (reference sequence). The CDR3 covers 13 residues. The CDR3 is CASNSRNQYEQYF. CDR3 DNA (partial): TGTGCCAGTAACTCCAGGAACCAATACGAG.

Note on this clone: The read finishes 3 residues shy of the CDR3 end, and the germline J gene is used to complete it. The chain employs TRBV20-1 and TRBJ2-3, with 9 bases identical to TRBD2. Germline assignment: CDR1 DFQATT and CDR2 SNEGSKA (reference sequence). After removal of 5 bases from V and 2 bases from J, the junction contained 2 bases not matched to a gene. The CDR3 has 13 amino acids. The DNA read from the CDR3 is TGCAGTGCTTTAGCGGGGGTCACAGATACG. Amino acids: CSALAGVTDT. The full CDR3 is CSALAGVTDTQYF.

Frequency places this clone as medium-sized (0.01 to 0.1%). Read coverage stops 3 residues before the CDR3 terminus; the germline J gene supplies the remainder. This chain connects TRBV20-1 to TRBJ2-5, with 15 bases lining up with TRBD2. Germline loops: CDR1 DFQATT, CDR2 SNEGSKA (reference sequence). CDR3 length: 15 residues. Germline trimming cut 5 bases from V and 4 bases from J; bases unmatched to any gene: 5. The CDR3 reads CSAGTSGGPTETQYF. CDR3 bases read: TGCAGTGCTGGGACTAGCGGGGGGCCAACAGAGACC.

In regard to this clone: At one boundary the junction diverges from the germline segment, which might be a read error. The read ends 3 residues shy of where the CDR3 ends; the end is completed using the germline J gene. V and J are TRBV7-7 and TRBJ1-4; a possible D gene is TRBD1 (6 bases). Germline values: CDR1 SSHAT, CDR2 FNYEAQ (reference sequence). CDR3 size: 13 residues. CDR3 bases read: TGTGCTAGCAGTCAGGGGCCCCATTCACCA. Protein sequence: CASSQGPHSP. The entire CDR3 sequence reads CASSQGPHSPLFF.

Notes on this clone: With the read ending 3 residues before the CDR3 end, the germline J gene is used to fill in that end. This sequence joins TRBV18 and TRBJ1-2, with TRBD1 as a possible D gene (6 bases). The CDR3 extends over 18 amino acids. CDR1 and CDR2 from the germline V gene are KGHSH and LQKENI. Partial CDR3 DNA: TGTGCCAGCTCACCAACTTACGGGACATCAATAGCCAAAAACATC. It codes for CASSPTYGTSIAKNI. The full CDR3 protein reads CASSPTYGTSIAKNIYTF.

As to this clone: The CDR3 end falls 3 residues outside the read, so it is completed with the germline J gene. The rearrangement uses TRBV7-2 and TRBJ2-2; D possibly corresponds to TRBD1 (6 bases). The CDR3 consists of 15 residues. Germline loops: CDR1 SGHTA, CDR2 FQGNSA. The CDR3 bases that were read are TGTGCCAGCAGCTTCAGGGGTCGTGGGGCCAACGTG. It translates to CASSFRGRGANV. The CDR3 in its entirety is CASSFRGRGANVLFF.

With respect to this clone: The sequenced fragment ends 3 residues before the CDR3 boundary, so the rest is inferred from the germline J gene. The chain combines TRBV10-3 with TRBJ2-3; 7 nucleotides agree with TRBD1. Germline CDR1 is ENHRY and CDR2 is SYGVKD. V was clipped by 3 bases and J by 4 bases; unmatched bases: 13. This CDR3 contains 17 residues. Incomplete CDR3 DNA: TGTGCCATCAGTGACCTGACAGGGATTAGACTCCCAGATACG. This sequence encodes CAISDLTGIRLPDT. The entire CDR3 reads CAISDLTGIRLPDTQYF.

The CDR3 here is CAWSVQRYNEQFF. The DNA read from the CDR3 is TGTGCCTGGAGTGTACAACGTTACAATGAG. The rearrangement joins TRBV30 to TRBJ2-1; D uncertain. The CDR3 end lies 3 residues beyond the end of the read and is filled in from the germline J gene. The CDR3 totals 13 residues. Trimming took 0 bases from V and 4 from J, leaving 7 bases between them. Per germline, CDR1 GTSNPN and CDR2 SVGIG (reference sequence).

Of note for this clone: With the read ending 3 residues before the CDR3 end, the germline J gene is used to fill in that end. The V and J genes are TRBV10-3 and TRBJ2-7, with 9 bases matching TRBD2. Germline assignment: CDR1 ENHRY and CDR2 SYGVKD. The ends lost 3 bases at V and 0 bases at J; junction bases unmatched: 9. This CDR3 has 17 amino acids. This CDR3 reads CAISDIAGASLSYEQYF. The covered CDR3 bases are TGTGCCATCAGTGACATAGCGGGGGCCTCCCTCTCCTACGAG.

Details on this clone: The CDR3 extends 3 residues past the end of the read, so its final part is completed from the germline J gene. The rearrangement joins TRBV18 to TRBJ1-2; TRBD1 agrees at 9 bases. CDR3 length: 17 residues. The germline V gene has CDR1 KGHSH and CDR2 LQKENI. CDR3 DNA (partial): TGTGCCAGCTCAACTCTCCCGGGACAGGGAATAGGCTACGAC. Residues: CASSTLPGQGIGYD. The whole CDR3 protein reads CASSTLPGQGIGYDYTF. Drawing the rest from reference TRBV18 and TRBJ1-2, the complete variable domain is NAGVMQNPRHLVRRRGQEARLRCSPMKGHSHVYWYRQLPEEGLKFMVYLQKENIIDESGMPKERFSAEFPKEGPSILRIQQVVRGDSAAYFCASSTLPGQGIGYDYTFGSGTRLTVV.